This T cell receptor (beta chain) is drawn from a study of T cell responses to AZD1222 COVID-19 vaccine. Study results and caveats: The sample set comprised mostly white British donors with more females, and clonal diversity was possibly underestimated. Regions 160-218 and 743-854 held dominance among vaccine-associated CD4 TCRs, which spanned spike.

Comment on this clone: Antigen: not known.

The CDR3 covers 16 residues. Trimming stripped 4 bases from V and 12 bases from J, with 24 bases between. Germline loops: CDR1 KGHDR, CDR2 SFDVKD. Assay: immunoSEQ multiplex PCR; the TCRdb copy retains only in-frame clones and omits some. The sample has approximately 180,000 clones, over 80% seen once. Here the sequenced sample was peripheral blood, taken 28 days after the second dose of the MenACWY control vaccine. This clonotype was sampled from an adult who received the MenACWY meningococcal vaccine as a control. The chain uses TRBV24-1 and TRBJ2-1; D gene uncertain. DNA of the CDR3: TGTGCCACCAGTGACAAAGGACCCGTTCACCAGATCCGGCAGTTCTTC. Residues: CATSDKGPVHQIRQFF.